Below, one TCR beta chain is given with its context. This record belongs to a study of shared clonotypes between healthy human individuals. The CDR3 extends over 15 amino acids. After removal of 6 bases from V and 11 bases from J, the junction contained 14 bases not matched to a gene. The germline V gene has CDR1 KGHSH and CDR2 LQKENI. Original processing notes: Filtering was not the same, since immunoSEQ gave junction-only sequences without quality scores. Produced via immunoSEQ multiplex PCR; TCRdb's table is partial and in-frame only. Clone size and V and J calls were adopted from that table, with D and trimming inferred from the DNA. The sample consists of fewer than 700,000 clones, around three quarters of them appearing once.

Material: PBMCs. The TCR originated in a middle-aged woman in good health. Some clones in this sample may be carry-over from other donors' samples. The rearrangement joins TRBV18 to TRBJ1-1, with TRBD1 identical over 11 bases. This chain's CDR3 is CASSNQGPDRGLAFF. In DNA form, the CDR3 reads TGTGCCAGCTCGAACCAAGGCCCGGACAGGGGGCTCGCTTTCTTT.